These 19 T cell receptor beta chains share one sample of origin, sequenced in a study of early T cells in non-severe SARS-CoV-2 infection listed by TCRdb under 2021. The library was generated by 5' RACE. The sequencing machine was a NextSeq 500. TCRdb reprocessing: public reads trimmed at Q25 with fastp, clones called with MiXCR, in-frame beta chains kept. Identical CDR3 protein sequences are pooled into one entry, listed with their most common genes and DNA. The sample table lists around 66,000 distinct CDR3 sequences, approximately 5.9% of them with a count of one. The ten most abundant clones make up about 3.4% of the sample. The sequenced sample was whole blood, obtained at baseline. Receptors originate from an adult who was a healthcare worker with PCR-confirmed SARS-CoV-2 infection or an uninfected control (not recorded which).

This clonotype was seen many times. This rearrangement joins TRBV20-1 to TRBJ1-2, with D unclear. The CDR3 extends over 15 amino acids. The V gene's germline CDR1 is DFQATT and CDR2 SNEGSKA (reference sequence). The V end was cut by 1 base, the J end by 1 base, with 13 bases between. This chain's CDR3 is CSARGTGNFNYGYTF. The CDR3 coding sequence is TGCAGTGCTAGAGGGACTGGGAATTTTAACTATGGCTACACCTTC.

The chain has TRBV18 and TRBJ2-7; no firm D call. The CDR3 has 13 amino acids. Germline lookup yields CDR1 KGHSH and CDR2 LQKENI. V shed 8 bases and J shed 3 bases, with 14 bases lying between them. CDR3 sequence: CASLMDDHYEQYF. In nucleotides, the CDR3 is TGTGCCAGCCTTATGGACGATCACTACGAGCAGTACTTC.

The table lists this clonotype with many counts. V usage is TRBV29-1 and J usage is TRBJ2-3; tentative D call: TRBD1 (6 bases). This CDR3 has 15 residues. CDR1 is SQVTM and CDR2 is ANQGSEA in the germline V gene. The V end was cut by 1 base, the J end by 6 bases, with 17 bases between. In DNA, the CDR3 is TGCAGCGTTGAAGCCAGGGGAACGGCCACGGATACGCAGTATTTT. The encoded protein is CSVEARGTATDTQYF.

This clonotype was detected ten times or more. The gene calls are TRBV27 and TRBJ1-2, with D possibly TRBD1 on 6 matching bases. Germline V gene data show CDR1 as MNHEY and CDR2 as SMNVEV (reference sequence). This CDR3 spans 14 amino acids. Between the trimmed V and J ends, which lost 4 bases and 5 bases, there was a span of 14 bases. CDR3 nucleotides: TGTGCCAGCAGTTCCCCTACAGGGAAGTATGGCTACACCTTC. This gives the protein CASSSPTGKYGYTF.

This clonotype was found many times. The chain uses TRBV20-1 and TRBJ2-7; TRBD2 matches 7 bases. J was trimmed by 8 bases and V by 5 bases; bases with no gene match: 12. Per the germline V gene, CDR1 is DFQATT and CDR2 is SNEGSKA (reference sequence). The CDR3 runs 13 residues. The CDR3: CSAPPLAETQQYF. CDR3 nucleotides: TGCAGTGCTCCTCCCCTAGCGGAGACACAGCAGTACTTC.

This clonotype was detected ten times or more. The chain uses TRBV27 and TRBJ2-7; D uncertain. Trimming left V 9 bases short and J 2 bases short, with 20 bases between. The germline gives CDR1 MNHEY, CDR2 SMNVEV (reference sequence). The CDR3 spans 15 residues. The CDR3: CASQPVAPSPYEQYF. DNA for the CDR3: TGTGCCAGTCAACCGGTCGCACCGTCGCCCTACGAGCAGTACTTC.

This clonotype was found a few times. CDR3 sequence (DNA): TGCAGTGCTAGAGCAGGTGGAACTGAAGCTTTCTTT. It translates to CSARAGGTEAFF. The chain recombines TRBV20-1 with TRBJ1-1; D gene unclear. This CDR3 is built from 12 residues. Germline CDR1 and CDR2: DFQATT and SNEGSKA (reference sequence). V was trimmed by 1 base and J by 5 bases, leaving 8 bases between them.

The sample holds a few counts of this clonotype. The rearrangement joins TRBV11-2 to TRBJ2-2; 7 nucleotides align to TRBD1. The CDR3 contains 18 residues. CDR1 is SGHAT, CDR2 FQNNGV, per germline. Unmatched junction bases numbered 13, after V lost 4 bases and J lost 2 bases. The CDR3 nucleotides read TGTGCCAGCAGCTCCGCATGGTGGGCAGGGGGAAACACCGGGGAGCTGTTTTTT. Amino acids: CASSSAWWAGGNTGELFF.

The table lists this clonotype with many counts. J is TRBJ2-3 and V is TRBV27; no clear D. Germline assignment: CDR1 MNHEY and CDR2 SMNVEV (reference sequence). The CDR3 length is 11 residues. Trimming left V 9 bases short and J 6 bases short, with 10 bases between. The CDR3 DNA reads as TGTGCCAGACCCCATTATGATACGCAGTATTTT. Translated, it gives CARPHYDTQYF.

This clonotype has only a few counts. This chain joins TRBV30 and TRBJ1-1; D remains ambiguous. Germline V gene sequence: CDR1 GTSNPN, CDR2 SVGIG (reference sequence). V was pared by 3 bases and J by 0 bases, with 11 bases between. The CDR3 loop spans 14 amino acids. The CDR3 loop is CAWRRGQLNTEAFF. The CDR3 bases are TGTGCCTGGAGACGTGGGCAGCTGAACACTGAAGCTTTCTTT. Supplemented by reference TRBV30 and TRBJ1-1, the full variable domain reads SQTIHQWPATLVQPVGSPLSLECTVEGTSNPNLYWYRQAAGRGLQLLFYSVGIGQISSEVPQNLSASRPQDRQFILSSKKLLLSDSGFYLCAWRRGQLNTEAFFGQGTRLTVV.

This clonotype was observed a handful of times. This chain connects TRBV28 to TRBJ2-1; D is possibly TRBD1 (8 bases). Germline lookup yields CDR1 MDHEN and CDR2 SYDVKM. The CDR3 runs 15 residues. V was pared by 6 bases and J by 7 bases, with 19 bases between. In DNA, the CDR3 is TGTGCCAGCAGCTCCGGGGGGACAGGTACTAATGAGCAGTTCTTC. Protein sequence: CASSSGGTGTNEQFF. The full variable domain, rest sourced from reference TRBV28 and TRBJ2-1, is DVKVTQSSRYLVKRTGEKVFLECVQDMDHENMFWYRQDPGLGLRLIYFSYDVKMKEKGDIPEGYSVSREKKERFSLILESASTNQTSMYLCASSSGGTGTNEQFFGPGTRLTVL.

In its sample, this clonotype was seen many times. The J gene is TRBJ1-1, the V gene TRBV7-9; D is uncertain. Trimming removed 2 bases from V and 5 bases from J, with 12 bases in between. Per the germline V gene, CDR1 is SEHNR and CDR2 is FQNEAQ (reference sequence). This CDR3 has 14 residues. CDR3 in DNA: TGTGCCAGCAGCTTACGTCGCGGGGTGACTGAAGCTTTCTTT. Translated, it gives CASSLRRGVTEAFF.

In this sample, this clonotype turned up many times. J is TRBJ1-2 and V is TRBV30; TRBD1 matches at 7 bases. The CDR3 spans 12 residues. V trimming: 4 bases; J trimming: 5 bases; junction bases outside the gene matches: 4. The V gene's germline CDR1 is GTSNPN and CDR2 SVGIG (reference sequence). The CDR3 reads CAWTAGGYGYTF. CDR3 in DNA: TGTGCCTGGACAGCAGGGGGGTATGGCTACACCTTC.

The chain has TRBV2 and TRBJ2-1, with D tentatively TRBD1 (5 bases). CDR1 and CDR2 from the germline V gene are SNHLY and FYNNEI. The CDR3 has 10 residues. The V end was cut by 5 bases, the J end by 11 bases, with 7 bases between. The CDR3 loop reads CASSMDKQFF. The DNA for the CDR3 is TGTGCCAGCAGTATGGACAAGCAGTTCTTC.

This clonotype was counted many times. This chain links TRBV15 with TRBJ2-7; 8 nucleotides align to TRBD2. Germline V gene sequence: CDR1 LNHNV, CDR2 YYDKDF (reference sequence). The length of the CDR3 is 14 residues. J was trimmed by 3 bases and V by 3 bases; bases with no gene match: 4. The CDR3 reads CATSRTSEYYEQYF. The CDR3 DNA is TGTGCCACCAGCAGGACTAGCGAGTACTACGAGCAGTACTTC.

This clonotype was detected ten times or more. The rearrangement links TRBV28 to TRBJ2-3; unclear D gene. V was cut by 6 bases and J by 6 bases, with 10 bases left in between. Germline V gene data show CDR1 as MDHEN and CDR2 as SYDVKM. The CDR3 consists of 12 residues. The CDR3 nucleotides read TGTGCCAGCAGGGAAGCTACGGATACGCAGTATTTT. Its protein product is CASREATDTQYF.

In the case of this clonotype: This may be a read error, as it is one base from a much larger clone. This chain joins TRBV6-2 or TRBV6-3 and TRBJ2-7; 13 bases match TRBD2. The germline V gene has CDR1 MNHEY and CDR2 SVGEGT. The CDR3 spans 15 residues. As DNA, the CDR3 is TGTGCCAGCAGTGAACTAGCGGGAGGGCCCTACGAGCAGAACTTC. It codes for CASSELAGGPYEQNF.

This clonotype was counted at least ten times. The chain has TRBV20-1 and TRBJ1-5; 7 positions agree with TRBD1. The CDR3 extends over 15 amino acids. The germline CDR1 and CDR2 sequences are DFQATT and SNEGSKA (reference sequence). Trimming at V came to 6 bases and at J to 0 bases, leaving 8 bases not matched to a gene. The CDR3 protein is CSAPDRSDSNQPQHF. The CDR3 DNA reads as TGCAGTGCCCCGGACAGGTCCGATAGCAATCAGCCCCAGCATTTT.

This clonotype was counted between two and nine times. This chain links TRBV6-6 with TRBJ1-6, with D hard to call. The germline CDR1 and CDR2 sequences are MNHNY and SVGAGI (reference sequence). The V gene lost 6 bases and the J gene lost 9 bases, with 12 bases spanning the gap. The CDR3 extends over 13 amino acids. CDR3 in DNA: TGTGCCAGCAGCCCCTCCGGGAGTTCACCCCTCCACTTT. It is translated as CASSPSGSSPLHF.